Sequencing of this T cell receptor (beta chain) was carried out in a study of blood T cell repertoires in COVID-19. Background on the study: Sources were T cells, B-cell-depleted T cells, or PBMCs; the material itself was cDNA or gDNA.

Germline V gives CDR1 SGHTA, CDR2 FQGTGA. V shed 5 bases, J shed 4 bases, and the junction held 14 bases outside the gene matches. The CDR3 has 16 amino acids. Per the study methods: Reference gene primers were amplified, and this amplification served to estimate nucleated cell counts. The table came from immunoSEQ multiplex PCR; TCRdb's copy has only in-frame clones and leaves some out. V and J calls and clone size are those listed in that table; D and trimming were worked out from the DNA. The sample yields approximately 35,000 clones, 65% to 90% seen once. This TCR was recovered from a man in his sixties with active COVID-19. Specimen: peripheral blood. The chain recombines TRBV7-3 with TRBJ2-7; TRBD2 agrees at 7 bases. The CDR3 sequence: CASSHQPTSALYEQYF. In DNA, the CDR3 is TGTGCCAGCAGCCATCAACCAACTAGCGCTTTGTACGAGCAGTACTTC.